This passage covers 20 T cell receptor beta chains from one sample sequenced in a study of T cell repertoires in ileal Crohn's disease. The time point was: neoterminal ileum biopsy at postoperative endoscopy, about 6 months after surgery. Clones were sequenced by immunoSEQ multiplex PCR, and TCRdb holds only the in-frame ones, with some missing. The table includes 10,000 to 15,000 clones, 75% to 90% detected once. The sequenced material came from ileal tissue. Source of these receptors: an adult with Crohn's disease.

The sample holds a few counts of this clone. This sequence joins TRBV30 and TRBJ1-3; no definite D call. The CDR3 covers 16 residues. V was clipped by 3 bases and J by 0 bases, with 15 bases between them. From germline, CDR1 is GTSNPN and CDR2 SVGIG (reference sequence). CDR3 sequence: CAWSSRSGYSGNTIYF. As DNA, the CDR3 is TGTGCCTGGAGCTCAAGGTCAGGATACTCTGGAAACACCATATATTTT.

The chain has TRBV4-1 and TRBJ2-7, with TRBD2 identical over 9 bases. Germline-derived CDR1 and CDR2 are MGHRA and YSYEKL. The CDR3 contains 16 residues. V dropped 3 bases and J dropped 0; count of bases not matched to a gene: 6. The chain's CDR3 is CASSHQLAGSSYEQYF. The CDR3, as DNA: TGCGCCAGCAGCCATCAACTAGCGGGCTCCTCCTACGAGCAGTACTTC.

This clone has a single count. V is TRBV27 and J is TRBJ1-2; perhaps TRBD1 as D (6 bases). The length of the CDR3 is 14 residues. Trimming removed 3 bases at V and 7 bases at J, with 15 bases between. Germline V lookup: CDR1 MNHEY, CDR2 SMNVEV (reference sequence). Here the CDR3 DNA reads TGTGCCAGCAGTTTTACTACAGGGTACGCTGGCTACACCTTC. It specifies CASSFTTGYAGYTF.

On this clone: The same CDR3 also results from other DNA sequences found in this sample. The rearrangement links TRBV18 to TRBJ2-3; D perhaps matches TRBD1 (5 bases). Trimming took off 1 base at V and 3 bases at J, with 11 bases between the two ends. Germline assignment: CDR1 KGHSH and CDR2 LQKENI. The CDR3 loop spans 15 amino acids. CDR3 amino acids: CASSPLQGRTDTQYF. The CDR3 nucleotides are TGTGCCAGCTCACCACTGCAGGGTCGAACAGATACGCAGTATTTT.

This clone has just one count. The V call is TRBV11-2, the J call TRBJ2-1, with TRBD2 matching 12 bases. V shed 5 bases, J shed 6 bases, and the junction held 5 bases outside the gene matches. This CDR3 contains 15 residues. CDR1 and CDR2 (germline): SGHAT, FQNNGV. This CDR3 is CASSSGLAGFNEQFF. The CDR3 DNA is TGTGCCAGCAGCAGCGGACTAGCGGGATTCAATGAGCAGTTCTTC.

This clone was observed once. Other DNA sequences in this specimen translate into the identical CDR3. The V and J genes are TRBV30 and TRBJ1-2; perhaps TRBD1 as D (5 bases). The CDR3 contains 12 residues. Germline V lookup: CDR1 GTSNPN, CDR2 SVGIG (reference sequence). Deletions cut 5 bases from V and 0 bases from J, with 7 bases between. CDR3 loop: CAWDRANYGYTF. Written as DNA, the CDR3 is TGTGCCTGGGACAGAGCTAACTATGGCTACACCTTC. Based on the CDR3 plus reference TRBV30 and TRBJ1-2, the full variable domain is SQTIHQWPATLVQPVGSPLSLECTVEGTSNPNLYWYRQAAGRGLQLLFYSVGIGQISSEVPQNLSASRPQDRQFILSSKKLLLSDSGFYLCAWDRANYGYTFGSGTRLTVV.

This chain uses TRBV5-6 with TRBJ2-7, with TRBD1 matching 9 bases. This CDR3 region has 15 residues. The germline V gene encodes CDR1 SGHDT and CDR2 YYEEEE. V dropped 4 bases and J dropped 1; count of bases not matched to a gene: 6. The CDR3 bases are TGTGCCAGCAGCGCTCAACAGGGGGCGTCCTACGAGCAGTACTTC. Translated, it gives CASSAQQGASYEQYF.

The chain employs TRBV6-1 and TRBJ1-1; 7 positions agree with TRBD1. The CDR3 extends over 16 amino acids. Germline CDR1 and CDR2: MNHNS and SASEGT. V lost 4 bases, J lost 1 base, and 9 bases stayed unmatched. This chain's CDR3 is CASSGTGARGNTEAFF. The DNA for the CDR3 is TGTGCCAGCAGTGGTACAGGGGCCAGGGGGAACACTGAAGCTTTCTTT.

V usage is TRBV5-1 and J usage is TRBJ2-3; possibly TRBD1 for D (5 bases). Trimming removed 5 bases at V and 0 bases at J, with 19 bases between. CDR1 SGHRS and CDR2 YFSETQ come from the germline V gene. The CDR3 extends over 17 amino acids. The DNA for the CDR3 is TGCGCCAGCAGGGAGCCCTTAGGACACCCGAGCACAGATACGCAGTATTTT. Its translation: CASREPLGHPSTDTQYF.

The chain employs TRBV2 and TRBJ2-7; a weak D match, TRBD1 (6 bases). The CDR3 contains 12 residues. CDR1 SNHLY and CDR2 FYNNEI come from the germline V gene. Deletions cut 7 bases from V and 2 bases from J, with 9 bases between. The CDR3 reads CASTRQAYEQYF. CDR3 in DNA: TGTGCCAGCACCAGACAGGCCTACGAGCAGTACTTC.

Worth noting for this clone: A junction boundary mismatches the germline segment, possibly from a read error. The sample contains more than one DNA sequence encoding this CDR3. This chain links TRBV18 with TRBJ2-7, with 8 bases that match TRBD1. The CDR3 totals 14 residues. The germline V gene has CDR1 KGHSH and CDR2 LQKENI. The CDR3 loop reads CASSLGQVPYEQYF. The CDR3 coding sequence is TGCGCCAGCTCACTGGGACAGGTCCCCTACGAGCAGTACTTC. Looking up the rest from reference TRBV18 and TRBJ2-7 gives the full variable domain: NAGVMQNPRHLVRRRGQEARLRCSPMKGHSHVYWYRQLPEEGLKFMVYLQKENIIDESGMPKERFSAEFPKEGPSILRIQQVVRGDSAAYFCASSLGQVPYEQYFGPGTRLTVT.

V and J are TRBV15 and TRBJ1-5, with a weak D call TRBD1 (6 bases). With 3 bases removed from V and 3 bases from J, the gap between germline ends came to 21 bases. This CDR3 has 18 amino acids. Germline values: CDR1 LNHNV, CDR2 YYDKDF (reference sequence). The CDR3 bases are TGTGCCACCAGCAGCGATTGGGAACAGGGCTCCTACAATCAGCCCCAGCATTTT. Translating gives CATSSDWEQGSYNQPQHF.

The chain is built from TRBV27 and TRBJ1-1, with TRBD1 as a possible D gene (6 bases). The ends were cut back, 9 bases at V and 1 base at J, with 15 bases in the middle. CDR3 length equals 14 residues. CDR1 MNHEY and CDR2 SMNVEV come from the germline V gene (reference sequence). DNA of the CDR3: TGTGCCAGTCGGGCTGGACAGCCGAACACTGAAGCTTTCTTT. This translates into CASRAGQPNTEAFF.

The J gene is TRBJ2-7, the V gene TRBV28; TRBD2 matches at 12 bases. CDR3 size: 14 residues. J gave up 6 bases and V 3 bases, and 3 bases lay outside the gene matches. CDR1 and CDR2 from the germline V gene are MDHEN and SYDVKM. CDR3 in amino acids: CASSLTSGGSEQYF. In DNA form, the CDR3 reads TGTGCCAGCAGTTTGACTAGCGGGGGTAGCGAGCAGTACTTC.

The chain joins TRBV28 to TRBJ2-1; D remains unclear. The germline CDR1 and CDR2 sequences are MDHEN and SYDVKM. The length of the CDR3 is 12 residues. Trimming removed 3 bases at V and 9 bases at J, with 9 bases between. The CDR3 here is CASSFSILEQFF. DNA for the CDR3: TGTGCCAGCAGTTTCAGTATCCTTGAGCAGTTCTTC.

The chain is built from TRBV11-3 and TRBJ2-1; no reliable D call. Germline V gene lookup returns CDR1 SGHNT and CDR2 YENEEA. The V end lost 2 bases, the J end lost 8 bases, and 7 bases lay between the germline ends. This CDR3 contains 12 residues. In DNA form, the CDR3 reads TGTGCCAGCAGCTTAACAGTCCATGAGCAGTTCTTC. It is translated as CASSLTVHEQFF.

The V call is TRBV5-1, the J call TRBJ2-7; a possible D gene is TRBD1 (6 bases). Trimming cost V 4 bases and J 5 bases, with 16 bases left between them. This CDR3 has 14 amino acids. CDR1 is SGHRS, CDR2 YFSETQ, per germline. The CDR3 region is CASSPGTKNNEQYF. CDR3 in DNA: TGCGCCAGCAGCCCTGGGACAAAAAATAACGAGCAGTACTTC.

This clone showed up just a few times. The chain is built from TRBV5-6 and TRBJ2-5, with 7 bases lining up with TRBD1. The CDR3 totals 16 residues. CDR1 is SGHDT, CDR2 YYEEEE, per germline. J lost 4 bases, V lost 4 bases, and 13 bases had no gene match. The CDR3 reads CASSALSGQSLETQYF. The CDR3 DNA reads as TGTGCCAGCAGCGCTCTCTCGGGACAGAGCCTAGAGACCCAGTACTTC.

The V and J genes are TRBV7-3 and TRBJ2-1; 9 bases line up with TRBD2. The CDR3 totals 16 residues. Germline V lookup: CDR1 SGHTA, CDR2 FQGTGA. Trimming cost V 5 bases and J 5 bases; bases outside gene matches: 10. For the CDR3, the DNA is TGTGCCAGCAGCATTAAAAGCGGGGGGCCCCACAATGAGCAGTTCTTC. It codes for CASSIKSGGPHNEQFF.

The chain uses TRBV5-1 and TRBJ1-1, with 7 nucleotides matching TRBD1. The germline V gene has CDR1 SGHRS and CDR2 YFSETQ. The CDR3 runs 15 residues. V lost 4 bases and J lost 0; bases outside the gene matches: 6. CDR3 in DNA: TGCGCCAGCAGCGGGAACAGGGGTTTGAACACTGAAGCTTTCTTT. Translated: CASSGNRGLNTEAFF.